These 20 T cell receptor beta chains originate from one sample sequenced in a study of T cell responses to AZD1222 COVID-19 vaccine. The method was immunoSEQ multiplex PCR; TCRdb's version includes in-frame clones alone and lacks a portion of them. The table includes 250,000 to 300,000 clones, around 93% detected once. Sample: peripheral blood, taken 28 days after the second AZD1222 dose. These receptors were collected from an adult who received the AZD1222 COVID-19 vaccine.

In this sample, this clone turned up once. V gene TRBV13 combines with J gene TRBJ2-1; the D is unclear. CDR3 length: 13 amino acids. Trimming shortened V by 5 bases and J by 6 bases, and 11 bases separated the two germline ends. Germline CDR1 is PRHDT and CDR2 is FYEKMQ (reference sequence). The DNA for the CDR3 is TGTGCCAGCAGCCCCTGGACGGGCAATGAGCAGTTCTTC. Protein sequence: CASSPWTGNEQFF.

The CDR3 protein is CASRGRWANEQFF. The CDR3 coding sequence is TGTGCCAGCAGGGGTAGGTGGGCCAATGAGCAGTTCTTC. The chain joins TRBV6-5 to TRBJ2-1; D gene ambiguous. V lost 6 bases and J lost 6, with 12 bases in between. This CDR3 has 13 residues. CDR1 is MNHEY, CDR2 SVGAGI, per germline.

The V and J genes are TRBV11-3 and TRBJ1-1, with D possibly TRBD1 on 6 matching bases. CDR3 length: 14 residues. With 3 bases removed from V and 5 bases from J, the gap between germline ends came to 13 bases. CDR1 SGHNT and CDR2 YENEEA come from the germline V gene. CDR3 bases: TGTGCCAGCAGCTTCCCCACAGGGAATACTGAAGCTTTCTTT. Amino acid sequence: CASSFPTGNTEAFF.

The chain combines TRBV28 with TRBJ1-3; 9 bases agree with TRBD1. This CDR3 contains 16 residues. Germline loops: CDR1 MDHEN, CDR2 SYDVKM. Trimming at V came to 8 bases and at J to 4 bases, leaving 12 bases not matched to a gene. CDR3 loop: CASRPGTGIIGNTIYF. CDR3 DNA: TGTGCCAGCCGTCCCGGGACAGGGATTATCGGAAACACCATATATTTT.

The chain has TRBV19 and TRBJ2-7; 8 positions match TRBD2. The CDR3 spans 10 residues. Germline V gene sequence: CDR1 LNHDA, CDR2 SQIVND (reference sequence). J gave up 6 bases and V 11 bases, and 3 bases lay outside the gene matches. Here the CDR3 reads CAAGGGEQYF. The CDR3 nucleotides are TGTGCCGCCGGGGGGGGCGAGCAGTACTTC.

The V call is TRBV28, the J call TRBJ1-6, with D maybe TRBD1 (6 bases). Germline V gene sequence: CDR1 MDHEN, CDR2 SYDVKM. The V end was cut by 0 bases, the J end by 5 bases, with 11 bases between. This CDR3 contains 16 residues. CDR3: CASSLWGTSNNSPLHF. For the CDR3, the DNA is TGTGCCAGCAGTTTATGGGGGACATCCAATAATTCACCCCTCCACTTT. Drawing the rest from reference TRBV28 and TRBJ1-6, the complete variable domain is DVKVTQSSRYLVKRTGEKVFLECVQDMDHENMFWYRQDPGLGLRLIYFSYDVKMKEKGDIPEGYSVSREKKERFSLILESASTNQTSMYLCASSLWGTSNNSPLHFGNGTRLTVT.

V gene TRBV27 combines with J gene TRBJ1-4; D is possibly TRBD1 (5 bases). V lost 4 bases and J lost 3, with 15 bases in between. CDR1 and CDR2 (germline): MNHEY, SMNVEV (reference sequence). The CDR3 contains 16 residues. CDR3 in DNA: TGTGCCAGCAGTTCGCTATGGGGGATCCCTAATGAAAAACTGTTTTTT. Protein: CASSSLWGIPNEKLFF. Drawing the rest from reference TRBV27 and TRBJ1-4, the complete variable domain is EAQVTQNPRYLITVTGKKLTVTCSQNMNHEYMSWYRQDPGLGLRQIYYSMNVEVTDKGDVPEGYKVSRKEKRNFPLILESPSPNQTSLYFCASSSLWGIPNEKLFFGSGTQLSVL.

V and J are TRBV7-2 and TRBJ2-2; 10 positions match TRBD1. CDR1 is SGHTA and CDR2 is FQGNSA in the germline V gene. V lost 5 bases, J lost 4 bases, and 7 bases stayed unmatched. This CDR3 has 16 amino acids. The CDR3 protein is CASSLRRQGATGELFF. As DNA, the CDR3 is TGTGCCAGCAGCCTCAGACGACAGGGGGCCACCGGGGAGCTGTTTTTT.

The chain joins TRBV19 to TRBJ2-3, with D unresolved. Trimming removed 10 bases from V and 4 bases from J, with 18 bases in between. Germline values: CDR1 LNHDA, CDR2 SQIVND (reference sequence). The CDR3 is 14 amino acids. DNA for the CDR3: TGTGCCACCAGTAGTATTGGTCAGGCAGATACGCAGTATTTT. Its protein is CATSSIGQADTQYF.

The chain is built from TRBV28 and TRBJ1-2, with D maybe TRBD1 (6 bases). V lost 2 bases, J lost 1 base, and 8 bases lay in between. CDR1 and CDR2 (germline): MDHEN, SYDVKM. The CDR3 is 14 residues long. The CDR3: CASSLGGHNYGYTF. The DNA of the CDR3 is TGTGCCAGCAGTTTAGGGGGGCATAACTATGGCTACACCTTC.

This chain uses TRBV19 with TRBJ2-4, with 10 bases aligning to TRBD1. V lost 9 bases and J lost 8; bases outside the gene matches: 7. CDR1 LNHDA and CDR2 SQIVND come from the germline V gene (reference sequence). The CDR3 loop spans 13 amino acids. DNA of the CDR3: TGTGCCAGCTCCGGGACAGGGGCCCACATTCAGTACTTC. Encoded protein: CASSGTGAHIQYF.

The rearrangement links TRBV7-2 to TRBJ2-7, with TRBD2 matching over 8 bases. The ends lost 7 bases at V and 5 bases at J; junction bases unmatched: 16. CDR3 size: 16 residues. Germline V gene lookup returns CDR1 SGHTA and CDR2 FQGNSA. CDR3 nucleotide sequence: TGTGCCAGCACCCCCGACCCGGGGGGGGAGAGGGACGAGCAGTACTTC. It codes for CASTPDPGGERDEQYF.

The chain recombines TRBV6-2 or TRBV6-3 with TRBJ1-1; 8 nucleotides match TRBD1. Per germline, CDR1 MNHEY and CDR2 SVGEGT. Trimming removed 6 bases from V and 1 base from J; junction bases left unmatched: 4. This CDR3 spans 14 amino acids. The CDR3 spells CASSRTGRNTEAFF. The CDR3 coding sequence is TGTGCCAGCAGCCGGACAGGGCGGAACACTGAAGCTTTCTTT.

The genes are TRBV7-3 and TRBJ1-1, with D uncertain. This CDR3 spans 13 amino acids. Germline V CDR1 and CDR2: SGHTA, FQGTGA. The V end lost 5 bases, the J end lost 2 bases, and 9 bases lay between the germline ends. In DNA, the CDR3 is TGTGCCAGCAGCCGCGGGCGTAACACTGAAGCTTTCTTT. Protein sequence: CASSRGRNTEAFF. Together with reference TRBV7-3 and TRBJ1-1, the CDR3 gives the full variable domain: GAGVSQTPSNKVTEKGKYVELRCDPISGHTALYWYRQSLGQGPEFLIYFQGTGAADDSGLPNDRFFAVRPEGSVSTLKIQRTERGDSAVYLCASSRGRNTEAFFGQGTRLTVV.

The chain uses TRBV7-2 and TRBJ1-2; D remains ambiguous. The V end was cut by 5 bases, the J end by 1 base, with 14 bases between. Per the germline V gene, CDR1 is SGHTA and CDR2 is FQGNSA. The CDR3 totals 15 residues. CDR3 nucleotides: TGTGCCAGCAGCCCAGAACCGGGTTATAACTATGGCTACACCTTC. Protein: CASSPEPGYNYGYTF.

This rearrangement joins TRBV4-2 to TRBJ2-5; 8 bases align to TRBD2. The CDR3 totals 16 residues. The V gene end was trimmed by 4 bases and the J gene end by 9 bases; junction bases not matched to a gene: 16. The germline CDR1 and CDR2 sequences are LGHNA and YNFKEQ. The CDR3 loop reads CASSPGVSGAAGAQYF. CDR3 nucleotides: TGTGCCAGCAGCCCGGGGGTTAGCGGGGCGGCAGGGGCCCAGTACTTC.

The chain links TRBV24-1 to TRBJ2-1; no clear D gene. Germline V CDR1 and CDR2: KGHDR, SFDVKD. The V and J ends lost 5 bases and 8 bases respectively, with 6 bases between them. This CDR3 region has 11 residues. CDR3 sequence (DNA): TGTGCCACCAGTGTGGGTTATGAGCAGTTCTTC. As protein: CATSVGYEQFF.

The CDR3 nucleotides are TGTGCCACCAGCAGGGAGTTAGCGGGGGGTCAGCCCCAGCATTTT. Its protein product is CATSRELAGGQPQHF. V and J are TRBV15 and TRBJ1-5; D is perhaps TRBD1 (5 bases). The CDR3 sequence is 15 residues long. CDR1 and CDR2 (germline): LNHNV, YYDKDF (reference sequence). The V end lost 3 bases, the J end lost 6 bases, and 15 bases lay between the germline ends.

The chain is built from TRBV9 and TRBJ1-1; D remains ambiguous. The ends were cut back, 0 bases at V and 3 bases at J, with 18 bases in the middle. CDR1 and CDR2 (germline): SGDLS, YYNGEE. This CDR3 region has 17 residues. The CDR3 region is CASSVAPSLGVDTEAFF. The CDR3 nucleotides read TGTGCCAGCAGCGTAGCTCCCAGCCTTGGAGTCGACACTGAAGCTTTCTTT.

The genes are TRBV5-1 and TRBJ1-2; D ambiguous. This CDR3 has 14 amino acids. Germline CDR1 is SGHRS and CDR2 is YFSETQ. The V and J ends lost 0 bases and 8 bases respectively, with 14 bases between them. CDR3 in DNA: TGCGCCAGCAGCTTGGAGCCCCCCTCAGCGGGCTACACCTTC. This gives the protein CASSLEPPSAGYTF. Drawing the rest from reference TRBV5-1 and TRBJ1-2, the complete variable domain is KAGVTQTPRYLIKTRGQQVTLSCSPISGHRSVSWYQQTPGQGLQFLFEYFSETQRNKGNFPGRFSGRQFSNSRSEMNVSTLELGDSALYLCASSLEPPSAGYTFGSGTRLTVV.